The sequence of this T cell receptor (beta chain) was determined in a study of regulatory and conventional T cells in RAG deficiency. General observations from the study: Patient subsets had shorter CDR3s; Omenn Treg-Tconv overlap exceeded 85%.

In the case of this clone: Its antigen is unknown.

Clones were read by immunoSEQ multiplex PCR, and TCRdb kept only the in-frame ones, dropping some. The sample contains 30,000 to 35,000 clones, about 75% of which appear only once. Conventional CD4+ T cells were sorted from blood as CD25-low CD127-high cells. These data were also filed under a second study, of regulatory T cells. That source reports: Amplification used 52 TRBV primers and 13 TRBJ primers. Patient repertoires had restricted TRB V-J pairs and skewed V and J usage, most in Tregs.

This clonotype originated in a human donor in good health. Sequenced input: CD4+ effector T cells sorted from blood.

The DNA of the CDR3 is TGTGCCAGCAGCTTAGGACAGGGGATGGGCAATCAGCCCCAGCATTTT. Translation gives CASSLGQGMGNQPQHF. The chain is built from TRBV7-6 and TRBJ1-5, with 8 bases lining up with TRBD1. The junction had 4 bases not matched to a gene; V was cut back by 1 base and J by 2 bases. Germline V gives CDR1 SGHVS, CDR2 FNYEAQ. The CDR3 runs 16 residues.